This paragraph reports one T cell receptor beta chain. In its sample, this clonotype was seen many times. Its antigen is not yet known. Base qualities are missing; no much larger clone stands one base away. This entry belongs to a study of molecular identifiers for immune sequencing clone quantification (dated by TCRdb to between 2018 and 2020). For the wider study: For a replicate experiment, RNA from around 20,000 or 99,000 naive CD8 T cells was divided into five aliquots, and four of the five aliquots were sequenced. CD8 T cells were used in a methods study to benchmark molecular-identifier clustering-based TCR repertoire sequencing (MIDCIRS) and TCR RNA copy counting.

General study outcomes and caveats: Even against a background of some 1 million naive CD8 T cells, spiked-in Jurkat TCR RNA amounting to a single cell's worth was reported to be detectable. The naive libraries included spiked-in Jurkat TCR RNA (around 10 copies' worth), and this RNA is not part of the donor repertoire. In CMV-specific effector cells, clones with more than 20 RNA copies accounted for over 97% of molecules, whereas in naive cells such clones accounted for under 1%. About 3.1 recovered TCR RNA copies per cell were obtained by modeling, versus about ten by digital PCR, implying a capture efficiency of 25% to 30%. Highly expanded clone sizes could be underestimated because identical TCR molecules may share a barcode. When barcode sub-clustering was not used, chimeric consensus sequences inflated TCR diversity, with chimeras reaching as high as 47%.

Libraries of naive CD8 T cells were built from approximately 20,000 to 980,000 sorted cells, with 10%, 30% or 50% of the purified RNA used. Naive CD8 T cells, defined as CD8+CD4-CCR7+CD45RA+, were FACS-sorted into RLT Plus buffer on a BD FACSAria II. To test detection sensitivity, Jurkat RNA equivalent to more than 8 TCR copies was spiked into samples of about 19,000-1,000,000 naive CD8 T cells. Enrichment of CD8 T cells was performed with RosetteSep CD8+ T Cell Enrichment Cocktail and Ficoll-Paque, after which ACK red cell lysis was carried out. V and J are truncated by 5 bases and 1 base respectively, leaving an intervening sequence of 15 bases. CDR1 DFQATT and CDR2 SNEGSKA were looked up in the germline V gene (reference sequence). Spanning cysteine to phenylalanine, the CDR3 consists of 14 amino acids. Only CDR3 DNA remains: 42 bases, in frame from the first base. Libraries were constructed by PCR. The listed sequencing device is Illumina HiSeq 4000. Preparation of bulk TCR libraries followed a previously described approach, with the TCR primers listed in Table S5. The Qiagen AllPrep DNA/RNA kit was used to purify total RNA. Before any analysis, reads coming from multiple sequencing runs of the same library were combined into one pool. In the authors' own workflow: Reads were retained only if an exact TCR constant sequence was present, and the retained reads were trimmed to 150 nt and grouped according to their 12-nt molecular barcodes. Within each barcode group, reads were sub-clustered at a 15% Levenshtein threshold, and quality-weighted consensus sequences were built per RNA molecule. Non-functional sequences were removed, as were lower-count sequences one edit away from another. Barcode sub-clusters with fewer than 20% of the maximum read count were removed, based on fitting two negative binomial distributions. The public sequencing data were trimmed at Q25 with fastp and processed into clonotypes with MiXCR by TCRdb, which kept only in-frame beta chains. Rows merge per CDR3 protein into single entries with the most common DNA and genes. The V and J calls, along with clone size, are taken from TCRdb and not from the paper's own processing. Across this sample there are just under 650,000 distinct CDR3 sequences, with nearly 20% seen only once. The top ten hold roughly 0.85% of the sample.

The sequenced sample was naive CD8+ T cells from blood, with Jurkat cell RNA spiked in. What this sample's cell subset or site label stands for: FACS-sorted CD8+CD4-CCR7+CD45RA+ naive T cells. This receptor was identified in a human donor in good health. Some libraries in this study had Jurkat cell RNA spiked in. Here the chain combines TRBV20-1 and TRBJ2-7; no D gene is confidently identified. CDR3 sequence: CSAEPRYLSYEQYF. The nucleotide sequence reads as follows: TGCAGTGCTGAGCCCCGGTACTTATCCTACGAGCAGTACTTC.